The 23 T cell receptor beta chains below come from one sample, sequenced in a study of CD8 T cells in ankylosing spondylitis. Via MiXCR, TCRdb re-called the 5' RACE reads, giving one row per CDR3 protein. This table has 130,000 or so distinct CDR3 sequences, about 6.4% appearing once. Input material: blood, either unsorted or a sorted T cell fraction (not recorded which). All receptors derive from a male donor with ankylosing spondylitis or in good health (not recorded which).

This clonotype appeared a few times. The rearrangement uses TRBV5-1 and TRBJ2-7; D may correspond to TRBD1 or TRBD2 (5 bases each). The CDR3 spans 16 residues. CDR1 is SGHRS, CDR2 YFSETQ, per germline. Trimming shortened V by 0 bases and J by 2 bases, and 15 bases separated the two germline ends. This CDR3 is CASSLVGGKGTYEQYF. The CDR3 DNA is TGCGCCAGCAGCTTGGTTGGGGGAAAGGGAACCTACGAGCAGTACTTC. The complete variable domain, with remaining parts taken from reference TRBV5-1 and TRBJ2-7, reads KAGVTQTPRYLIKTRGQQVTLSCSPISGHRSVSWYQQTPGQGLQFLFEYFSETQRNKGNFPGRFSGRQFSNSRSEMNVSTLELGDSALYLCASSLVGGKGTYEQYFGPGTRLTVT.

This clonotype was detected many times. The CDR3 bases are TGTGCCAGCAGTGAGGGGGGGGTAGGCTACGAGCAGTACTTC. Translated, it gives CASSEGGVGYEQYF. The chain combines TRBV2 with TRBJ2-7; 7 bases are a match to TRBD2. This CDR3 comprises 14 residues. Germline V gives CDR1 SNHLY, CDR2 FYNNEI. Trimming removed 3 bases from V and 3 bases from J; junction bases left unmatched: 5. Supplemented by reference TRBV2 and TRBJ2-7, the full variable domain reads EPEVTQTPSHQVTQMGQEVILRCVPISNHLYFYWYRQILGQKVEFLVSFYNNEISEKSEIFDDQFSVERPDGSNFTLKIRSTKLEDSAMYFCASSEGGVGYEQYFGPGTRLTVT.

This clonotype was counted at least ten times. The chain carries TRBV20-1 and TRBJ2-7; TRBD2 agrees at 11 bases. This CDR3 has 15 amino acids. The V gene's germline CDR1 is DFQATT and CDR2 SNEGSKA (reference sequence). Trimming at V came to 3 bases and at J to 2 bases, leaving 6 bases not matched to a gene. The DNA of the CDR3 is TGCAGTGCTAGGCTCCCGGGACTAGCGGCCTACGAGCAGTACTTC. As protein: CSARLPGLAAYEQYF.

The chain has TRBV19 and TRBJ2-3; 7 nucleotides line up with TRBD2. The V segment lost 6 bases and the J segment 0 bases; nucleotides outside the gene matches: 6. CDR1 is LNHDA, CDR2 SQIVND, per germline (reference sequence). CDR3 length equals 15 residues. Written as DNA, the CDR3 is TGTGCCAGTAGGGGGACGGGAGGCAGCACAGATACGCAGTATTTT. It encodes CASRGTGGSTDTQYF.

This clonotype was observed many times. The chain links TRBV5-1 to TRBJ2-1; either TRBD1 or TRBD2 may supply D (6 bases each). The CDR3 has 16 residues. Looked up from germline, CDR1 is SGHRS and CDR2 is YFSETQ. Trimming took 3 bases from V and 9 from J, leaving 22 bases between them. Here the CDR3 DNA reads TGCGCCAGCAGCTCGGAGGGGCTAGCGAAAGGGGGTGAGCAGTTCTTC. Encoded protein: CASSSEGLAKGGEQFF.

The J gene is TRBJ2-7, the V gene TRBV20-1; 9 positions match TRBD2. Germline V gives CDR1 DFQATT, CDR2 SNEGSKA (reference sequence). The CDR3 is made up of 15 amino acids. V lost 1 base to trimming and J lost 0 bases; unmatched junction nucleotides: 4. CDR3 sequence: CSARGSGGPSYEQYF. CDR3 DNA sequence: TGCAGTGCTAGAGGTAGCGGGGGTCCCTCCTACGAGCAGTACTTC.

V and J are TRBV7-9 and TRBJ2-3; 8 nucleotides line up with TRBD2. Germline lookup yields CDR1 SEHNR and CDR2 FQNEAQ (reference sequence). The CDR3 contains 14 residues. V lost 0 bases, J lost 4 bases, and 0 bases stayed unmatched. CDR3 sequence: CASSLAREADTQYF. The CDR3 DNA is TGTGCCAGCAGCTTAGCGCGGGAGGCAGATACGCAGTATTTT.

The V and J genes are TRBV25-1 and TRBJ2-7, with D perhaps TRBD2 (5 bases). Deletions cut 8 bases from V and 4 bases from J, with 15 bases between. The CDR3 runs to 13 residues. Germline V gene sequence: CDR1 MGHDK, CDR2 SYGVNS. CDR3 in amino acids: CASGRGSRYEQYF. CDR3 nucleotides: TGTGCCAGCGGCCGGGGAAGCCGATACGAGCAGTACTTC.

The sample holds a few counts of this clonotype. It may be a read error: a sequence one base away is much more abundant. The rearrangement links TRBV7-9 to TRBJ1-2; TRBD1 is a possible D gene (5 bases). Germline lookup yields CDR1 SEHNR and CDR2 FQNEAQ (reference sequence). The CDR3 length is 16 residues. CDR3 sequence reads: CASSGDRRRTSYGSTF. CDR3 bases: TGTGCCAGCAGCGGGGACCGACGTCGAACATCCTATGGCTCCACCTTC.

This clonotype was counted ten times or more. V is TRBV20-1 and J is TRBJ2-5, with 11 bases that match TRBD1. The CDR3 covers 14 residues. The V and J ends lost 3 bases and 4 bases, in that order; junction bases with no gene match: 4. Germline assignment: CDR1 DFQATT and CDR2 SNEGSKA (reference sequence). The CDR3 loop is CSARGQGVGETQYF. The CDR3 DNA follows: TGCAGTGCTAGGGGACAGGGGGTCGGAGAGACCCAGTACTTC.

This clonotype has a count of ten or more. The chain has TRBV4-1 and TRBJ2-5, with D possibly TRBD1 on 6 matching bases. The ends were cut back, 0 bases at V and 1 base at J, with 12 bases in the middle. The germline CDR1 and CDR2 sequences are MGHRA and YSYEKL. This CDR3 has 16 amino acids. The CDR3 sequence: CASSQDLGAGQETQYF. In DNA, the CDR3 is TGCGCCAGCAGCCAAGATTTGGGGGCCGGCCAAGAGACCCAGTACTTC.

The sample holds many counts of this clonotype. This sequence joins TRBV20-1 and TRBJ1-3; the match to TRBD1 covers 7 bases. CDR3 length equals 13 residues. With 6 bases clipped from V and 9 bases from J, the junction kept 11 bases outside the gene matches. Germline V CDR1 and CDR2: DFQATT, SNEGSKA (reference sequence). The CDR3 DNA reads TGCAGTGCCCCGGACAGGCTGCGGGGCACCATATATTTT. Its protein product is CSAPDRLRGTIYF.

This clonotype was detected many times. The rearrangement uses TRBV2 and TRBJ2-7, with unresolved D. The germline V gene has CDR1 SNHLY and CDR2 FYNNEI. The V gene lost 2 bases and the J gene lost 0 bases, with 8 bases spanning the gap. The CDR3 covers 14 residues. The CDR3 DNA reads as TGTGCCAGCAGTGAAAAAGTACTCTCCTACGAGCAGTACTTC. This encodes CASSEKVLSYEQYF.

This clonotype was seen many times. The rearrangement uses TRBV20-1 and TRBJ2-1; no reliable D call. V was trimmed by 0 bases and J by 9 bases, leaving 6 bases between them. Germline loops: CDR1 DFQATT, CDR2 SNEGSKA (reference sequence). The CDR3 sequence is 11 residues long. Written as DNA, the CDR3 is TGCAGTGCTAGAGAGGTCACTGAGCAGTTCTTC. Translating it yields CSAREVTEQFF.

Ten or more counts support this clonotype. The chain links TRBV12-3 or TRBV12-4 to TRBJ2-1; TRBD2 might be the D (5 bases). Trimming cost V 0 bases and J 9 bases, with 12 bases left between them. The CDR3 sequence is 14 residues long. The CDR3 coding sequence is TGTGCCAGCAGTTTAGCGCTTCCGGGGATTGAGCAGTTCTTC. It codes for CASSLALPGIEQFF.

The chain joins TRBV10-3 to TRBJ2-3; possibly TRBD2 for D (6 bases). Trimming took 2 bases from V and 3 from J, leaving 15 bases between them. Germline loops: CDR1 ENHRY, CDR2 SYGVKD. This CDR3 is built from 16 residues. The CDR3 DNA sequence: TGTGCCATCAGTGAGAAAAACAGGAGGGGAACAGATACGCAGTATTTT. This sequence encodes CAISEKNRRGTDTQYF.

This clonotype was counted ten times or more. V is TRBV20-1 and J is TRBJ1-2; D gene uncertain. The V and J ends lost 0 bases and 11 bases respectively, with 13 bases between them. In germline, CDR1 is DFQATT, CDR2 SNEGSKA (reference sequence). The length of the CDR3 is 12 residues. CDR3: CSARDAGLWYTF. The CDR3 coding sequence is TGCAGTGCTAGAGACGCGGGCCTCTGGTACACCTTC.

The sample holds many counts of this clonotype. V is TRBV5-1 and J is TRBJ2-3; the match to TRBD2 covers 7 bases. V lost 0 bases to trimming and J lost 4 bases; unmatched junction nucleotides: 8. CDR1 is SGHRS, CDR2 YFSETQ, per germline. This CDR3 is built from 16 residues. CDR3 protein: CASSLVWRESADTQYF. CDR3 coding DNA: TGCGCCAGCAGCTTGGTTTGGCGGGAGTCAGCAGATACGCAGTATTTT. The variable domain in full, with the rest retrieved from reference TRBV5-1 and TRBJ2-3, is KAGVTQTPRYLIKTRGQQVTLSCSPISGHRSVSWYQQTPGQGLQFLFEYFSETQRNKGNFPGRFSGRQFSNSRSEMNVSTLELGDSALYLCASSLVWRESADTQYFGPGTRLTVL.

At least ten counts were recorded for this clonotype. The chain couples TRBV18 to TRBJ1-1; D is unresolved. Germline V CDR1 and CDR2: KGHSH, LQKENI. The CDR3 spans 12 residues. V was trimmed by 6 bases and J by 7 bases, leaving 12 bases between them. CDR3 protein: CASSPKEIEAFF. The CDR3 bases are TGTGCCAGCTCGCCCAAAGAAATTGAAGCTTTCTTT.

This clonotype was seen ten or more times. The V and J genes are TRBV24-1 and TRBJ2-1; TRBD1 aligns across 7 bases. This CDR3 region has 13 residues. Looked up from germline, CDR1 is KGHDR and CDR2 is SFDVKD. CDR3 amino acids: CGGGPSSYNEQFF. The CDR3 DNA sequence: TGTGGAGGGGGCCCTAGCTCCTACAATGAGCAGTTCTTC.

This clonotype showed up many times. This chain links TRBV10-3 with TRBJ2-7; D may be TRBD1 (8 bases). The CDR3 has 16 residues. Trimming cost V 3 bases and J 1 base, with 16 bases left between them. CDR1 is ENHRY and CDR2 is SYGVKD in the germline V gene. The CDR3 nucleotides are TGTGCCATCAGTGACCTAGGACAGGGAGGGTCCTACGAGCAGTACTTC. Translated, it gives CAISDLGQGGSYEQYF.

This clonotype was recorded at least ten times. The J gene is TRBJ2-7, the V gene TRBV20-1; 11 bases match TRBD2. CDR3 length equals 14 residues. Germline V gene lookup returns CDR1 DFQATT and CDR2 SNEGSKA (reference sequence). V gave up 4 bases and J gave up 4 bases; unmatched junction bases: 6. In DNA form, the CDR3 reads TGCAGTGCTAAGCTAGCGGGAGGCTTTTACGAGCAGTACTTC. Translating it yields CSAKLAGGFYEQYF.

This clonotype has a count of ten or more. This chain joins TRBV12-3 or TRBV12-4 and TRBJ2-7; 10 bases fit TRBD2. The CDR3 sequence is 14 residues long. Unmatched junction bases numbered 4, after V lost 7 bases and J lost 1 base. CDR3: CASKPSGSSYEQYF. The CDR3 DNA reads TGTGCCAGCAAACCTAGCGGGAGTTCCTACGAGCAGTACTTC.